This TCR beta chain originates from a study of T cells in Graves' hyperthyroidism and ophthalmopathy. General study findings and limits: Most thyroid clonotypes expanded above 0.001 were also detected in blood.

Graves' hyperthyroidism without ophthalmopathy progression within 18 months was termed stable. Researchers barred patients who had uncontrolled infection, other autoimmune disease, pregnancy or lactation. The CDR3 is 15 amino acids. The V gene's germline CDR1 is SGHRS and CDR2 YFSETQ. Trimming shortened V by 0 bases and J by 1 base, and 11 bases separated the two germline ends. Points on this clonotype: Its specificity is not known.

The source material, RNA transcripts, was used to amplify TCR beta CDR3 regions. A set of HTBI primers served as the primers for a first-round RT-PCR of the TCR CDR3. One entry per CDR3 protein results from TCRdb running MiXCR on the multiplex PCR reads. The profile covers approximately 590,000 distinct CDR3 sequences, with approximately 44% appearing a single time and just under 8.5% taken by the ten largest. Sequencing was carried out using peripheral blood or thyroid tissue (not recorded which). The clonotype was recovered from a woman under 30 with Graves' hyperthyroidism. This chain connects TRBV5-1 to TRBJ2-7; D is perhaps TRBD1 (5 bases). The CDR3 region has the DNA TGCGCCAGCAGCTTGGAACATCAGGGTTCCTACGAGCAGTACTTC. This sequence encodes CASSLEHQGSYEQYF.